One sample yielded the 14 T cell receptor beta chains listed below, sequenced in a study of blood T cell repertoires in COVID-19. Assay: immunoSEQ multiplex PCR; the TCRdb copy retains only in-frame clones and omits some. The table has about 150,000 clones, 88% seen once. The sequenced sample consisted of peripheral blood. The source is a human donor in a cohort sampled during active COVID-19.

The CDR3 is CASSLAGTGAGELFF. CDR3 nucleotides: TGTGCCAGCAGCCTTGCCGGGACAGGGGCCGGGGAGCTGTTTTTT. The V gene is TRBV28, the J gene TRBJ2-2, with 10 bases identical to TRBD1. The V gene end was trimmed by 6 bases and the J gene end by 6 bases; junction bases not matched to a gene: 7. CDR3 size: 15 residues. Per germline, CDR1 MDHEN and CDR2 SYDVKM.

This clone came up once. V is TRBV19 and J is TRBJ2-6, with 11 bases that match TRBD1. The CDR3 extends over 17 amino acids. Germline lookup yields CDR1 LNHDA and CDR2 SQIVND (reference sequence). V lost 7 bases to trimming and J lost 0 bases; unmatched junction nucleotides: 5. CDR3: CASTPGTGGSGANVLTF. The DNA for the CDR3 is TGTGCCAGTACGCCTGGGACAGGGGGCTCTGGGGCCAACGTCCTGACTTTC.

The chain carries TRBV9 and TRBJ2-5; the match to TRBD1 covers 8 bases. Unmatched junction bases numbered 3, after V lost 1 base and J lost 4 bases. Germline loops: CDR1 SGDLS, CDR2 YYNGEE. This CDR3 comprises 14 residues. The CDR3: CASSVQGAGETQYF. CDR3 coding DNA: TGTGCCAGCAGCGTACAGGGGGCGGGAGAGACCCAGTACTTC.

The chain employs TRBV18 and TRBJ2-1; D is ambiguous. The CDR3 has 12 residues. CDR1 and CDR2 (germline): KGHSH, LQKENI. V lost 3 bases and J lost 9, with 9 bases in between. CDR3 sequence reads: CASSPRGSEQFF. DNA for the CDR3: TGTGCCAGCTCACCGAGAGGAAGTGAGCAGTTCTTC. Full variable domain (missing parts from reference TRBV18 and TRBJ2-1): NAGVMQNPRHLVRRRGQEARLRCSPMKGHSHVYWYRQLPEEGLKFMVYLQKENIIDESGMPKERFSAEFPKEGPSILRIQQVVRGDSAAYFCASSPRGSEQFFGPGTRLTVL.

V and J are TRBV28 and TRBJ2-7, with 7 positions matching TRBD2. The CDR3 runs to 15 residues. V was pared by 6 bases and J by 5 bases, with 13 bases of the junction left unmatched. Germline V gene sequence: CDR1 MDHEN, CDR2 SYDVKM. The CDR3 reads CASSSLGGATDEQYF. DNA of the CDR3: TGTGCCAGCAGCTCATTGGGAGGGGCGACAGACGAGCAGTACTTC. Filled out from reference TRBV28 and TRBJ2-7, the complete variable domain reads DVKVTQSSRYLVKRTGEKVFLECVQDMDHENMFWYRQDPGLGLRLIYFSYDVKMKEKGDIPEGYSVSREKKERFSLILESASTNQTSMYLCASSSLGGATDEQYFGPGTRLTVT.

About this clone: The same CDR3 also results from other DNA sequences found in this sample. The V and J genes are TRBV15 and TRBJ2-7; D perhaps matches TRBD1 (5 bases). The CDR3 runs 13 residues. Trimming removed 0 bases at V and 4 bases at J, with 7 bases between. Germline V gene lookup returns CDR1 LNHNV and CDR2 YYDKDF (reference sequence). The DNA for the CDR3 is TGTGCCACCAGCAGAGATAGGGGATACGAGCAGTACTTC. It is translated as CATSRDRGYEQYF.

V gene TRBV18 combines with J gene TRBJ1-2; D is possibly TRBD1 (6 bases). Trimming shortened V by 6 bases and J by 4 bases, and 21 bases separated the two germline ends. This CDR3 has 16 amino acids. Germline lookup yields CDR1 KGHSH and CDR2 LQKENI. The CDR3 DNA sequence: TGTGCCAGCTCCCCTACGAGCACAGGGACCCCCTATGGCTACACCTTC. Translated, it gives CASSPTSTGTPYGYTF.

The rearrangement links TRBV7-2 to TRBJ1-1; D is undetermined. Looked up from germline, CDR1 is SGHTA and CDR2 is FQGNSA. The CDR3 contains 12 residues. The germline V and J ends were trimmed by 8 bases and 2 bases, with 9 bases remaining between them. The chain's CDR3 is CASARGNTEAFF. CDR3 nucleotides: TGTGCCAGCGCCAGAGGTAACACTGAAGCTTTCTTT.

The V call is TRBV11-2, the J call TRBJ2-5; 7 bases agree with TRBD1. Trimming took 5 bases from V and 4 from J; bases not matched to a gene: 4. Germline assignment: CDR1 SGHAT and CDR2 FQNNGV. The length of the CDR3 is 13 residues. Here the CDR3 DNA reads TGTGCCAGCAGCATAGGACAGGTAGAGACCCAGTACTTC. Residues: CASSIGQVETQYF. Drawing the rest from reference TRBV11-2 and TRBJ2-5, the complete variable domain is EAGVAQSPRYKIIEKRQSVAFWCNPISGHATLYWYQQILGQGPKLLIQFQNNGVVDDSQLPKDRFSAERLKGVDSTLKIQPAKLEDSAVYLCASSIGQVETQYFGPGTRLLVL.

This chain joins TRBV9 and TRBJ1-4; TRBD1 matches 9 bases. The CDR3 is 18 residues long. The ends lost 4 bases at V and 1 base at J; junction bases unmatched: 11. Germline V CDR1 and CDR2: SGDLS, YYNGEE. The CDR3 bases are TGTGCCAGCAGCTCGACAGGGGGAGCTATGAGAACTAATGAAAAACTGTTTTTT. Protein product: CASSSTGGAMRTNEKLFF. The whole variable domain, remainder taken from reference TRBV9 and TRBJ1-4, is DSGVTQTPKHLITATGQRVTLRCSPRSGDLSVYWYQQSLDQGLQFLIQYYNGEERAKGNILERFSAQQFPDLHSELNLSSLELGDSALYFCASSSTGGAMRTNEKLFFGSGTQLSVL.

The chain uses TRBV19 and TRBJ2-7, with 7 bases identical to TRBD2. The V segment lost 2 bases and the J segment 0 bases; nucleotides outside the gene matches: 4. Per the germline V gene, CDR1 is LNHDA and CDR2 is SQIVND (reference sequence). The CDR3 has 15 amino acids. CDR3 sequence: CASSITGEGSYEQYF. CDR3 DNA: TGTGCCAGTAGTATAACGGGGGAGGGCTCCTACGAGCAGTACTTC.

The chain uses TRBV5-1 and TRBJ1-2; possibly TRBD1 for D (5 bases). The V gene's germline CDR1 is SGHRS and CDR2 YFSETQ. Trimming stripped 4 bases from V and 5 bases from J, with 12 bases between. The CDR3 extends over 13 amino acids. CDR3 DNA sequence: TGCGCCAGCAGCCCACGCCCAGGGTATGGCTACACCTTC. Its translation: CASSPRPGYGYTF.

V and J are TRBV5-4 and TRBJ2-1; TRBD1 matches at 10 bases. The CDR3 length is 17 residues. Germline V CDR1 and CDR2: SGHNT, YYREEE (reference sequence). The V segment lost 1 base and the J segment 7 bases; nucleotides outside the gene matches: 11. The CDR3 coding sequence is TGTGCCAGCAGCTTGTATTCGGGACAGGGGAATGAAAATGAGCAGTTCTTC. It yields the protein CASSLYSGQGNENEQFF.

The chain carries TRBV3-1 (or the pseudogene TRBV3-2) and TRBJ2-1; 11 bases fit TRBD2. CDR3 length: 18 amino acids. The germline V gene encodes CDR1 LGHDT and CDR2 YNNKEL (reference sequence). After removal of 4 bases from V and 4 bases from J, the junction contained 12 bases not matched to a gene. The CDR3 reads CASSRTGLAAAAYNEQFF. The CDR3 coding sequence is TGTGCCAGCAGCCGAACGGGACTAGCGGCCGCGGCTTACAATGAGCAGTTCTTC.